The present T cell receptor (beta chain) was sequenced within a study of T cell responses to AZD1222 COVID-19 vaccine. Clones were read by immunoSEQ multiplex PCR, and TCRdb kept only the in-frame ones, dropping some. Among 95,000 to 130,000 clones listed, around 85% were seen once. Regarding the study as a whole: The donor cohort was predominantly white British with a female majority, and clonal diversity may have been underestimated.

Concerning this clone: Its antigen is unidentified.

Germline-derived CDR1 and CDR2 are SEHNR and FQNEAQ (reference sequence). The germline V and J ends were trimmed by 4 bases and 0 bases, with 16 bases remaining between them. This CDR3 is built from 17 residues. The sequencing here drew on peripheral blood, taken on day 0 of MenACWY control vaccination. The chain joins TRBV7-9 to TRBJ2-4; D gene unclear. The receptor comes from an adult in good health. CDR3 protein: CASSSSYRNLAKNIQYF. For the CDR3, the DNA is TGTGCCAGCAGCTCATCCTACAGAAACTTAGCCAAAAACATTCAGTACTTC.